Sequencing of this T cell receptor beta chain was carried out in a study of blood T cell repertoires in COVID-19 (dated by TCRdb to 2018 to 2020). In terms of the full investigation: Samples covering the acute and convalescent phases of COVID-19 were provided by collaborators in the United States, Italy and Spain. The prospective study material was composed of cDNA or gDNA derived from T cells, B-cell-depleted T cells, or PBMCs. Deeply sampled blood TCRbeta repertoires from subjects exposed to, actively infected with, or recovered from COVID-19 were included in the dataset. The repertoires were released in a freely available public database intended as a resource for research on the immune response to SARS-CoV-2. The samples were drawn from the first 160 participants of the ongoing ImmuneRACE study and from about 1,200 subjects provided by 6 global collaborators. A de-identified subject ID, COVID-19 status, age in years and sex were almost always included in the sample metadata. HLA class I and class II types, where available, came from metadata supplied by the sample provider rather than from assay-based typing. The full study reports these points: The amount of clinical and demographic metadata varied by source and participant and was provided uncurated.

This clone has only one observation. What this receptor recognizes is not known. No base quality information exists; no much larger clone differs at one position. At the junction V is shortened by 4 bases and J by 4 bases; bases outside the gene matches: 5. The CDR3 measures 15 amino acids from cysteine to phenylalanine. Only the CDR3 DNA stays, 45 bases, in frame from base 1. The germline V gene provides CDR1 KGHSH and CDR2 LQKENI. In the prospective study, participants were roughly 18 to 100 years old, resided in about two dozen geographic areas of the United States, and were enrolled through a virtual design. To assign participants to cohorts, the prospective study relied on clinical history that participants themselves reported in a screening survey and a study questionnaire. Mobile phlebotomists in the prospective study collected whole blood, serum and a nasopharyngeal or oropharyngeal swab from every participant. Prospective study participants could optionally give additional blood draws and questionnaires over a roughly 2-month period. Prospective study blood samples were shipped either frozen or at room temperature before DNA extraction.

TCRbeta CDR3 regions were amplified from genomic DNA by means of the immunoSEQ Assay, a bias-controlled multiplex PCR. The study's own analysis went as follows. The number of nucleated cells in each sample was estimated from the amplification of reference gene primers within the assay. To quantify the absolute abundance of each unique TCRbeta CDR3 rearrangement, sequence reads were collapsed and filtered. For each sample, productive Simpson clonality was calculated by taking the square root of Simpson's diversity index across productive rearrangements. TCRdb provides this immuneACCESS table in a form limited to in-frame rearrangements. Some clones are lacking; in checked studies, under half of them reflect an unresolved V gene, and why the rest are absent is not known. The DNA was the basis for D and trimming; V, J and clone size are from that table. The sample yields 300,000 to 500,000 clones; approximately 88% were counted once. The top ten clonotypes cover roughly 1.9% of the sample.

This chain joins TRBV18 to TRBJ1-4; 8 central nucleotides agree with TRBD1. This TCR was sampled from a woman aged 40 to 50 with acute COVID-19. The sample comprised PBMCs or T cells enriched from blood (not recorded which). The sequenced DNA is TGTGCCAGCTCACTTCAACAGGGGGATAATGAAAAACTGTTTTTT. Translated, this is CASSLQQGDNEKLFF.